This T cell receptor beta chain emerged from a study of blood T cell repertoires in COVID-19 (dated by TCRdb to the early 2020s). With respect to the entire study: Samples from collaborators originated in the United States, Italy and Spain and spanned both the acute and convalescent phases of COVID-19. Samples were obtained from the ongoing ImmuneRACE study (first 160 participants) and from some 1,300 subjects provided by 6 global collaborators. Deeply sampled blood TCRbeta repertoires from subjects exposed to, actively infected with, or recovered from COVID-19 were included in the dataset. Where available, HLA class I and class II types were obtained from metadata supplied by the sample provider rather than from assay-based typing. The repertoires were released in a freely available public database intended as a resource for research on the immune response to SARS-CoV-2. The material from the prospective study consisted of cDNA or gDNA derived from T cells, B-cell-depleted T cells, or PBMCs. Sample metadata almost always included a de-identified subject ID, COVID-19 status, age in years and sex.

Collaborating institutions collected whole blood in K2EDTA tubes following their own protocols. For TCRbeta analysis, collaborators shipped samples in one of three forms: frozen whole blood, isolated PBMCs, or DNA extracted from either of those sample types. In its sample, this clone was seen once. Its antigen is currently not known. No base qualities exist here, and no much larger clone lies one base off it. The germline V gene (reference sequence) yields GTSNPN for CDR1 and SVGIG for CDR2. V gives up 3 bases and J gives up 0 bases, and the segment between their germline ends measures 9 bases. The cysteine opens and the phenylalanine closes a CDR3 of 14 amino acids. Left in the record is the CDR3 DNA by itself, 42 bases read in frame from the first base. What the study reported, not specific to this receptor: The quantity of clinical and demographic metadata differed by source and by participant and was supplied without curation.

The immunoSEQ Assay, a bias-controlled multiplex PCR, was used to amplify TCRbeta CDR3 regions from genomic DNA. Processing in the source paper ran as follows. The number of nucleated cells in each sample was estimated by amplification of reference gene primers within the assay. Sequence reads were collapsed and filtered to measure the absolute abundance of every unique TCRbeta CDR3 rearrangement. Productive Simpson clonality was computed per sample as the square root of Simpson's diversity index over productive rearrangements. In TCRdb, the immuneACCESS table is reduced to in-frame sequences with V and J assigned. These tables do not hold every clone; where another copy was compared, an unresolved V gene accounts for under half, and the others remain unexplained. Clonal size and the V and J genes are those of that table, whereas D and trimming came from the DNA. This sample gives under 95,000 clones in total; over 70% of them show up just once. Approximately 5.7% of the sample belongs to the ten largest clones.

The clonotype comes from a man aged 50 to 60 with active or convalescent COVID-19. Sample: peripheral blood. The sequence links TRBV30 to TRBJ1-3, with TRBD1 perhaps the D gene, on 5 matching bases. At the DNA level, the sequence is TGTGCCTGGAGGGGGCAGGTCTCTGGAAACACCATATATTTT. It is translated as CAWRGQVSGNTIYF.